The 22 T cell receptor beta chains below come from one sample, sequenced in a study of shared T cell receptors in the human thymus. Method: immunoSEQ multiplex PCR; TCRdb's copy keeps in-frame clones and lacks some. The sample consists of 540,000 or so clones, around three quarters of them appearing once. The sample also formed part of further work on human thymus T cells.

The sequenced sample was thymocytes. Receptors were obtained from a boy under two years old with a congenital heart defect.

The CDR3 here is CASSLLGRTYEQYF. CDR3 in DNA: TGTGCCAGCAGCTTGTTGGGCAGAACCTACGAGCAGTACTTC. The V and J genes are TRBV7-9 and TRBJ2-7; D is uncertain. Trimming took 3 bases from V and 2 from J, leaving 11 bases between them. The CDR3 sequence is 14 residues long. Per germline, CDR1 SEHNR and CDR2 FQNEAQ (reference sequence).

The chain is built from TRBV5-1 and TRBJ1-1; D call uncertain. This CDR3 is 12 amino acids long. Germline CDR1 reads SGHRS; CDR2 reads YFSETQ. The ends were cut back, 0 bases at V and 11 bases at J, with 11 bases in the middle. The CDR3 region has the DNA TGCGCCAGCAGCTTGGCCGGAGGAGCTGCTTTCTTT. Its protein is CASSLAGGAAFF.

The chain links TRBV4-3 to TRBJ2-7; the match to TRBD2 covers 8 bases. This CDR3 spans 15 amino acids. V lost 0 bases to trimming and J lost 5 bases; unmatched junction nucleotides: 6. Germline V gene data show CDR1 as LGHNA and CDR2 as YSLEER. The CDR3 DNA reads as TGCGCCAGCAGCCAAGAGGAGGCAGCGGGGGACGAGCAGTACTTC. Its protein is CASSQEEAAGDEQYF.

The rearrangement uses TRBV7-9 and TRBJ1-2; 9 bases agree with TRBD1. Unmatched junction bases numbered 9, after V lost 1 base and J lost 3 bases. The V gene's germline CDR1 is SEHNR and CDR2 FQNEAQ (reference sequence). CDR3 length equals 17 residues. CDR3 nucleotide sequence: TGTGCCAGCAGCTTAGGAGAACAGGGGGCGATTCACTATGGCTACACCTTC. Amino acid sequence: CASSLGEQGAIHYGYTF.

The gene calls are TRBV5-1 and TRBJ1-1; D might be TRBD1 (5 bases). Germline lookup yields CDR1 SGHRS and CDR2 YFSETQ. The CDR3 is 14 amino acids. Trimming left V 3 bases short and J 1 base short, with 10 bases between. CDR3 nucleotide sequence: TGCGCCAGCAGCTGGAAGGACACGAACACTGAAGCTTTCTTT. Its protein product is CASSWKDTNTEAFF.

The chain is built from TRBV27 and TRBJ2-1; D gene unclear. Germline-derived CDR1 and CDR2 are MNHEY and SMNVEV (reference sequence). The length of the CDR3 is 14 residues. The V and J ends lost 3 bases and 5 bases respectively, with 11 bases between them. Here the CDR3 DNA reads TGTGCCAGCAGTTTCGCGGCAGACGACAATGAGCAGTTCTTC. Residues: CASSFAADDNEQFF.

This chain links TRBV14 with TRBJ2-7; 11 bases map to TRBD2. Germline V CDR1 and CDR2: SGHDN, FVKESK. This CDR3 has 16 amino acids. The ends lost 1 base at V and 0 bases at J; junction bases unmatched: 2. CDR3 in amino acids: CASSQGLAGGSYEQYF. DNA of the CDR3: TGTGCCAGCAGCCAAGGTCTAGCGGGAGGCTCCTACGAGCAGTACTTC.

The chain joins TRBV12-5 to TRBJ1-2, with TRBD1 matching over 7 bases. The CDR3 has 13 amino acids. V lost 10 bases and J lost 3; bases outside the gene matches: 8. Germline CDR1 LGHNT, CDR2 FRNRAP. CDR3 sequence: CAISDTGDYGYTF. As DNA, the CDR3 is TGTGCTATCTCTGATACAGGGGACTATGGCTACACCTTC.

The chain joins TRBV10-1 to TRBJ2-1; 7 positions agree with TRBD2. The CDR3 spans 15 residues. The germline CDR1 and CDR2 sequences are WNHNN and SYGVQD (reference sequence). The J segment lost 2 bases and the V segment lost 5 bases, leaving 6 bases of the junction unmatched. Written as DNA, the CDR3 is TGCGCCAGCAGTCCTAGCGGACATACCTACAATGAGCAGTTCTTC. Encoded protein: CASSPSGHTYNEQFF.

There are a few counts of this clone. The CDR3 region is CASSLEVRGYNEQFF. CDR3 bases: TGCGCCAGCAGTTTGGAGGTACGGGGTTACAATGAGCAGTTCTTC. The chain uses TRBV10-1 and TRBJ2-1; tentative D call: TRBD2 (5 bases). CDR3 length: 15 amino acids. Germline assignment: CDR1 WNHNN and CDR2 SYGVQD (reference sequence). V was clipped by 5 bases and J by 4 bases, with 15 bases between them.

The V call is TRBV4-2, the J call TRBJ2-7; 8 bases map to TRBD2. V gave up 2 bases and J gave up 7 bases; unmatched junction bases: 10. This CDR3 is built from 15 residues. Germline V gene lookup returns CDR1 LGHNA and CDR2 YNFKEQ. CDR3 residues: CASSQNRVTGGEQYF. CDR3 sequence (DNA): TGTGCCAGCAGCCAAAACAGGGTAACGGGAGGGGAGCAGTACTTC.

The CDR3 bases are TGTGCCAGCAGTGGACTAGCGGGGGGGGGTGAGCAGTTCTTC. Translation gives CASSGLAGGGEQFF. The rearrangement links TRBV2 to TRBJ2-1, with 14 bases aligning to TRBD2. The CDR3 length is 14 residues. CDR1 and CDR2 (germline): SNHLY, FYNNEI. Trimming removed 4 bases from V and 9 bases from J; junction bases left unmatched: 2.

CDR3 region: CASSREGTSGGSSYEQYF. As DNA, the CDR3 is TGTGCCAGTAGTAGAGAAGGGACTAGCGGGGGAAGCTCCTACGAGCAGTACTTC. The chain recombines TRBV19 with TRBJ2-7, with 14 bases that match TRBD2. This CDR3 contains 18 residues. CDR1 and CDR2 from the germline V gene are LNHDA and SQIVND (reference sequence). Germline trimming cut 4 bases from V and 0 bases from J; bases unmatched to any gene: 8.

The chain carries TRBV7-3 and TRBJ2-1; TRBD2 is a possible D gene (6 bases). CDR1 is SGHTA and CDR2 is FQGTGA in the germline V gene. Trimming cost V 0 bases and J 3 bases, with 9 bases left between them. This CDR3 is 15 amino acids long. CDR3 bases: TGTGCCAGCAGCTTAACGGGGGAGGACTACAATGAGCAGTTCTTC. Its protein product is CASSLTGEDYNEQFF.

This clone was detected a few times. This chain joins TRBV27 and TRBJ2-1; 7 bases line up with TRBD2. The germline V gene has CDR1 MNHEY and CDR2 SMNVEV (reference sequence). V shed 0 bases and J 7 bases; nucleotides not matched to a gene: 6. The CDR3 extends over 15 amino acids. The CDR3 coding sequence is TGTGCCAGCAGTTTATCGGCGGGAGATGAGAATGAGCAGTTCTTC. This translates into CASSLSAGDENEQFF.

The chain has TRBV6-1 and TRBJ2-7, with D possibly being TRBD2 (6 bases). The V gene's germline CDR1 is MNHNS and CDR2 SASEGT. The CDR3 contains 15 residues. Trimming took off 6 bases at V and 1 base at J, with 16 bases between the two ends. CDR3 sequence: CASSIVRDSSYEQYF. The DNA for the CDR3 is TGTGCCAGCAGCATAGTAAGGGACTCATCCTACGAGCAGTACTTC.

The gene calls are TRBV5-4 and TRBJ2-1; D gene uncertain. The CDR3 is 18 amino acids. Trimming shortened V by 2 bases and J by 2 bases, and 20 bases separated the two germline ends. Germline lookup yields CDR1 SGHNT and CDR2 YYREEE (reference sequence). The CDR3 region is CASSFDSIVPSAYNEQFF. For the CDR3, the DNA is TGTGCCAGCAGCTTCGACTCCATCGTCCCCTCCGCCTACAATGAGCAGTTCTTC.

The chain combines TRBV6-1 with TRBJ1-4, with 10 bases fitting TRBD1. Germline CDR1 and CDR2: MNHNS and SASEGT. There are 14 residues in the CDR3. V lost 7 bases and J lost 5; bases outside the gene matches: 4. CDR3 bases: TGTGCCAGCATTAGACAGGGGGCGAATGAAAAACTGTTTTTT. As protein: CASIRQGANEKLFF.

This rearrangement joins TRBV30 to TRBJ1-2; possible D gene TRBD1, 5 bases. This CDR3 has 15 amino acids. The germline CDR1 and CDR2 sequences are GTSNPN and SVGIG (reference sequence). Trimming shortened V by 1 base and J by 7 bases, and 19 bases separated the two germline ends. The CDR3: CAWSEERQGPAGYTF. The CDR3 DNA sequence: TGTGCCTGGAGTGAAGAGAGGCAGGGCCCGGCTGGCTACACCTTC.

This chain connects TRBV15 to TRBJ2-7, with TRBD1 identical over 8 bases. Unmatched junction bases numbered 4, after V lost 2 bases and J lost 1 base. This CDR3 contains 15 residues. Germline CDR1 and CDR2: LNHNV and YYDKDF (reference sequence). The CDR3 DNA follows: TGTGCCACCAGCAGATGGACAGGGACATCCTACGAGCAGTACTTC. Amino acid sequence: CATSRWTGTSYEQYF.

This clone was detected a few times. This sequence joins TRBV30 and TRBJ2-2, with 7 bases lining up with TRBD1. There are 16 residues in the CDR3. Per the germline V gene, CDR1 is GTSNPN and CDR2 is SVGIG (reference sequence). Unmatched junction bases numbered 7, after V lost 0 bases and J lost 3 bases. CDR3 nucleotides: TGTGCCTGGAGTGTACCGAGACAGGGATACACCGGGGAGCTGTTTTTT. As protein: CAWSVPRQGYTGELFF.

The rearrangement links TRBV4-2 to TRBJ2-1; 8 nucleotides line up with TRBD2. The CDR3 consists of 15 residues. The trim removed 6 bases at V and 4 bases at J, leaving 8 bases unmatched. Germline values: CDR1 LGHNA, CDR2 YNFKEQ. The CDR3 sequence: CASRRTSGGYNEQFF. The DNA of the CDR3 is TGTGCCAGCAGACGAACCAGCGGGGGTTACAATGAGCAGTTCTTC.